The clone carrying this TCR beta chain occurred many times. Antigen specificity is unknown. This sample is part of a study of T cells in Graves' hyperthyroidism and ophthalmopathy. Across the study: Sampling of peripheral blood happened at initial diagnosis, prior to any treatment.

The diagnostic basis comprised clinical symptoms, serum thyroxine and TRAb, thyroid ultrasound and orbital computed tomography. It was around 11 ml of fresh peripheral blood that supplied the PBMCs. RNA transcripts were the template for amplifying TCR beta CDR3 regions. RT-PCR in the first round (using the HTBI primer set) targeted the TCR CDR3. In TCRdb, the multiplex PCR reads were re-called with MiXCR into one record per CDR3 protein. The table has tens of thousands of distinct CDR3 sequences, 40% to 55% seen once; the top ten hold 6.2%. CDR3 length: 17 residues. Germline-derived CDR1 and CDR2 are SGDLS and YYNGEE. The ends were cut back, 0 bases at V and 2 bases at J, with 16 bases in the middle. Study outcomes and limitations: Stable hyperthyroidism was told apart from ophthalmopathy by a model built on 13 V-J features.

The chain has TRBV9 and TRBJ2-3; tentative D call: TRBD2 (5 bases). The receptor's source is a woman aged 50 to 60 with Graves' hyperthyroidism that later progressed to Graves' ophthalmopathy. Sequenced material: blood. CDR3 residues: CASSVGPARGYTDTQYF. The DNA for the CDR3 is TGTGCCAGCAGCGTAGGCCCAGCGAGAGGGTACACAGATACGCAGTATTTT.